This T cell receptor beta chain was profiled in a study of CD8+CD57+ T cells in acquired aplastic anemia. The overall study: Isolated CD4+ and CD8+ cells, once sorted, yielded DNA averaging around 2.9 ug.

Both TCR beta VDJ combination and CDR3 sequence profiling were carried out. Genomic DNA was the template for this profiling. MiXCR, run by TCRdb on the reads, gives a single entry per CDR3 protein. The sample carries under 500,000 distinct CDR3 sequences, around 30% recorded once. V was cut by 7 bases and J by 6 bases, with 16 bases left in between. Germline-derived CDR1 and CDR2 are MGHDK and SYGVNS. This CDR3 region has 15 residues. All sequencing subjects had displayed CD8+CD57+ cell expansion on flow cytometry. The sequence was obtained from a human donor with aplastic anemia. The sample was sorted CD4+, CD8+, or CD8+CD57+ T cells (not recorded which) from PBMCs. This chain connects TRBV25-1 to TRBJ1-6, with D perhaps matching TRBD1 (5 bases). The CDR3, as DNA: TGTGCCAGCAAGGGGAGCGAAGTTCCTAATTCACCCCTCCACTTT. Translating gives CASKGSEVPNSPLHF.